This TCR beta chain was profiled in a study of blood T cell repertoires in COVID-19. This clone was seen just once. Here immunoSEQ multiplex PCR was the method, and the copy in TCRdb shows in-frame clones only, minus some. The data contain under 250,000 clones, roughly 88% of them singletons. The CDR3 loop spans 16 amino acids. Deletions cut 6 bases from V and 4 bases from J, with 19 bases between. Germline CDR1 is MNHEY and CDR2 is SMNVEV (reference sequence). The chain employs TRBV27 and TRBJ1-5, with a tentative D call TRBD1 (5 bases). The source is a man between 45 and 60 years old with active or convalescent COVID-19. Sequenced: peripheral blood. CDR3 protein: CASRTVRGGENQPQHF. The CDR3 DNA reads TGTGCCAGCAGAACAGTTCGGGGGGGGGAAAATCAGCCCCAGCATTTT.